This T cell receptor (beta chain) was observed in a study of blood T cell repertoires in COVID-19. At the level of the study: The study drew acute and convalescent COVID-19 samples from the United States, Italy and Spain.

The CDR3 consists of 15 residues. Trimming shortened V by 0 bases and J by 4 bases, and 13 bases separated the two germline ends. Germline V gene sequence: CDR1 SGHRS, CDR2 YFSETQ. Cohort 3 donors counted as recovered after two negative PCRs, clearance, or resolved symptoms. Generated by immunoSEQ multiplex PCR, the TCRdb table keeps only in-frame clones and is missing some. Of hundreds of thousands of clones in the sample, approximately 92% were seen once. Sequencing was carried out using PBMCs or T cells enriched from blood (not recorded which). The chain links TRBV5-1 to TRBJ1-2, with D hard to call. The clonotype was recovered from a man aged 30-40 years who had recovered from COVID-19. The CDR3, as DNA: TGCGCCAGCAGCTTGGTACCAGATCCTTCCTATGGCTACACCTTC. Protein: CASSLVPDPSYGYTF.